The 17 T cell receptor beta chains reported below all come from one sample, sequenced in a study of shared clonotypes between healthy human individuals. Generated by immunoSEQ multiplex PCR, the TCRdb table keeps only in-frame clones and is missing some. Of hundreds of thousands of clones in the sample, 96% are singletons; the top ten hold about 0.32%. Sequencing was performed on memory CD8+ T cells sorted from blood. Subset in this sample: CD45RO+ cells pooled with CCR7-negative TemRA cells. These receptors were obtained from a man aged 25-45 years in good health.

The V and J genes are TRBV7-9 and TRBJ1-5, with 7 bases lining up with TRBD1. The junction had 11 bases not matched to a gene; V was cut back by 5 bases and J by 4 bases. The CDR3 extends over 16 amino acids. Germline V lookup: CDR1 SEHNR, CDR2 FQNEAQ (reference sequence). The CDR3 sequence: CASSRGLTGSNQPQHF. Here the CDR3 DNA reads TGTGCCAGCAGCAGAGGCCTGACAGGGTCAAATCAGCCCCAGCATTTT.

The table lists this clone with a count of one. The chain is built from TRBV6-1 and TRBJ2-3; 8 bases fit TRBD2. Germline lookup yields CDR1 MNHNS and CDR2 SASEGT. V gave up 5 bases and J gave up 2 bases; unmatched junction bases: 6. This CDR3 is 15 amino acids long. CDR3 sequence: CASSRAGAATDTQYF. CDR3 bases: TGTGCCAGCAGTCGAGCGGGAGCGGCCACAGATACGCAGTATTTT.

This chain joins TRBV7-2 and TRBJ1-1; D might be TRBD1 (5 bases). V lost 4 bases, J lost 1 base, and 7 bases lay in between. The CDR3 loop spans 13 amino acids. Germline assignment: CDR1 SGHTA and CDR2 FQGNSA. The CDR3 is CASSSTGNTEAFF. Here the CDR3 DNA reads TGTGCCAGCAGCTCAACAGGGAACACTGAAGCTTTCTTT.

This chain links TRBV14 with TRBJ1-4; D remains unclear. This CDR3 has 17 residues. The germline CDR1 and CDR2 sequences are SGHDN and FVKESK. The ends were cut back, 1 base at V and 4 bases at J, with 16 bases in the middle. In DNA, the CDR3 is TGTGCCAGCAGCCAAGCCTCATGGGGTGTCCTTAATGAAAAACTGTTTTTT. Translation gives CASSQASWGVLNEKLFF.

J is TRBJ1-4 and V is TRBV18; D is ambiguous. Germline CDR1 KGHSH, CDR2 LQKENI. This CDR3 is built from 14 residues. Trimming removed 1 base at V and 6 bases at J, with 9 bases between. In DNA, the CDR3 is TGTGCCAGCTCACCACGATGGGAGGATGAAAAACTGTTTTTT. The encoded protein is CASSPRWEDEKLFF.

The chain couples TRBV30 to TRBJ1-2, with 8 bases matching TRBD1. The CDR3 loop spans 13 amino acids. V lost 0 bases, J lost 5 bases, and 2 bases stayed unmatched. Germline V lookup: CDR1 GTSNPN, CDR2 SVGIG (reference sequence). CDR3 protein: CAWSVRQGYGYTF. The CDR3 nucleotides read TGTGCCTGGAGTGTACGACAGGGGTATGGCTACACCTTC.

The CDR3 bases are TGCGCCAGTGGGAAAGGGAAGGAAAAACTGTTTTTT. Translating gives CASGKGKEKLFF. The chain carries TRBV5-1 and TRBJ1-4; D unresolved. The CDR3 consists of 12 residues. The germline V gene has CDR1 SGHRS and CDR2 YFSETQ. V was clipped by 8 bases and J by 8 bases, with 13 bases between them.

The chain uses TRBV19 and TRBJ2-3, with 7 bases aligning to TRBD1. The CDR3 sequence is 15 residues long. Germline V gives CDR1 LNHDA, CDR2 SQIVND (reference sequence). With 3 bases clipped from V and 2 bases from J, the junction kept 5 bases outside the gene matches. CDR3 nucleotide sequence: TGTGCCAGTAGTATGACAGGGTCTCTCACAGATACGCAGTATTTT. Protein product: CASSMTGSLTDTQYF.

V usage is TRBV7-9 and J usage is TRBJ2-7; D uncertain. The germline gives CDR1 SEHNR, CDR2 FQNEAQ (reference sequence). This CDR3 has 17 amino acids. V was shortened by 2 bases and J by 6 bases, with 23 bases between the two germline ends. CDR3 sequence reads: CASSLNSPKPSSGEQYF. The CDR3 coding sequence is TGTGCCAGCAGCTTAAATTCTCCCAAACCCTCGAGTGGCGAGCAGTACTTC.

V usage is TRBV2 and J usage is TRBJ2-7; TRBD1 or TRBD2 may be the D gene (6 bases each). Trimming took off 8 bases at V and 2 bases at J, with 10 bases between the two ends. Germline-derived CDR1 and CDR2 are SNHLY and FYNNEI. The CDR3 extends over 12 amino acids. CDR3 region: CASAGQTYEQYF. The CDR3 nucleotides are TGTGCCAGCGCGGGACAAACCTACGAGCAGTACTTC.

The chain employs TRBV6-5 and TRBJ2-3; D tentatively reads TRBD1 or TRBD2 (5 bases each). The ends were cut back, 4 bases at V and 3 bases at J, with 11 bases in the middle. The CDR3 has 14 amino acids. CDR1 is MNHEY and CDR2 is SVGAGI in the germline V gene. In DNA, the CDR3 is TGTGCCAGCAGTTTTGGGGGAAGGACAGATACGCAGTATTTT. Its protein product is CASSFGGRTDTQYF.

The chain carries TRBV4-1 and TRBJ2-7; the match to TRBD1 covers 8 bases. Germline V lookup: CDR1 MGHRA, CDR2 YSYEKL. This CDR3 has 15 amino acids. V was pared by 4 bases and J by 2 bases, with 7 bases of the junction left unmatched. CDR3 residues: CASSPRQGSPYEQYF. CDR3 bases: TGCGCCAGCAGCCCCCGACAGGGGTCCCCCTACGAGCAGTACTTC.

The chain uses TRBV6-5 and TRBJ1-4; 9 nucleotides match TRBD1. The germline V gene encodes CDR1 MNHEY and CDR2 SVGAGI. The junction had 7 bases not matched to a gene; V was cut back by 6 bases and J by 11 bases. The CDR3 is made up of 13 amino acids. In DNA form, the CDR3 reads TGTGCCAGCAGCTTCGGGACAGGGATGAAACTGTTTTTT. Protein product: CASSFGTGMKLFF.

This rearrangement joins TRBV6-1 to TRBJ2-1; 7 bases map to TRBD2. V was clipped by 2 bases and J by 6 bases; unmatched bases: 7. Germline V gene data show CDR1 as MNHNS and CDR2 as SASEGT. The CDR3 spans 15 residues. The CDR3 coding sequence is TGTGCCAGCAGTGAACTGGGACTAACCTTCAATGAGCAGTTCTTC. Its translation: CASSELGLTFNEQFF.

This clone was observed a single time. The sample has other DNA sequences that encode this CDR3 too. The chain links TRBV19 to TRBJ2-1; 9 bases match TRBD2. The CDR3 covers 13 residues. With V trimmed by 6 bases and J by 6 bases, 3 bases remained unmatched. In germline, CDR1 is LNHDA, CDR2 SQIVND (reference sequence). Here the CDR3 reads CASRLAGGNEQFF. Here the CDR3 DNA reads TGTGCCAGTAGACTAGCGGGCGGCAATGAGCAGTTCTTC.

The V and J genes are TRBV7-9 and TRBJ1-5; no firm D call. V was trimmed by 3 bases and J by 5 bases, leaving 5 bases between them. Germline V gives CDR1 SEHNR, CDR2 FQNEAQ (reference sequence). This CDR3 is built from 12 residues. The DNA of the CDR3 is TGTGCCAGCAGCTTTGGGTATCAGCCCCAGCATTTT. This encodes CASSFGYQPQHF.

The rearrangement links TRBV6-1 to TRBJ2-2; no clear D. Germline loops: CDR1 MNHNS, CDR2 SASEGT. With 1 base removed from V and 7 bases from J, the gap between germline ends came to 10 bases. This CDR3 has 14 residues. CDR3 sequence: CASSEGLQYGELFF. Written as DNA, the CDR3 is TGTGCCAGCAGTGAAGGGTTACAGTACGGGGAGCTGTTTTTT.